A single sample is the source of the 5 T cell receptor beta chains below, sequenced in a study of shared clonotypes between healthy human individuals. Data came from immunoSEQ multiplex PCR; TCRdb stores just in-frame clones and leaves some out. Among 300,000 to 400,000 clones listed, about nine tenths were seen once. What was sequenced was memory CD8+ T cells sorted from blood. This sample's subset: CD45RO+ cells pooled with CCR7-negative TemRA cells. The origin of the receptors is a young man in good health.

This chain connects TRBV27 to TRBJ2-7; the match to TRBD2 covers 10 bases. The CDR3 runs 15 residues. The V gene's germline CDR1 is MNHEY and CDR2 SMNVEV (reference sequence). J gave up 2 bases and V 5 bases, and 6 bases lay outside the gene matches. DNA of the CDR3: TGTGCCAGCAGTCAACAGCGGGAGGGGCCCTACGAGCAGTACTTC. Amino acid sequence: CASSQQREGPYEQYF.

This clone occurred once. The CDR3 DNA reads TGTGCCATCAGTGTGGGACCGAACACTGAAGCTTTCTTT. Protein product: CAISVGPNTEAFF. The V gene is TRBV10-3, the J gene TRBJ1-1; D possibly corresponds to TRBD1 (5 bases). The ends were cut back, 4 bases at V and 1 base at J, with 7 bases in the middle. The germline CDR1 and CDR2 sequences are ENHRY and SYGVKD. The CDR3 runs to 13 residues.

This clone was seen more than once but under ten times. Written as DNA, the CDR3 is TGTGCCAGCAGTCCACGTAAGGGAGGGGCCTTACGGGAGCAGTTCTTC. This translates into CASSPRKGGALREQFF. The chain uses TRBV27 and TRBJ2-1; 7 bases align to TRBD2. The CDR3 sequence is 16 residues long. CDR1 is MNHEY, CDR2 SMNVEV, per germline (reference sequence). V was pared by 5 bases and J by 10 bases, with 17 bases of the junction left unmatched.

The chain recombines TRBV7-8 with TRBJ1-4; D ambiguous. The germline V gene encodes CDR1 SGHVS and CDR2 FQNEAQ. Trimming removed 1 base at V and 1 base at J, with 7 bases between. CDR3 length: 15 amino acids. CDR3 region: CASSLVPGTNEKLFF. The CDR3 DNA reads TGTGCCAGCAGCTTAGTGCCGGGAACTAATGAAAAACTGTTTTTT.

The rearrangement joins TRBV6-5 to TRBJ2-5; tentatively, D is TRBD2 (6 bases). This CDR3 has 13 residues. Germline CDR1 is MNHEY and CDR2 is SVGAGI. V lost 7 bases and J 4 bases, leaving 13 bases between the germline ends. This chain's CDR3 is CASTSEAGETQYF. CDR3 bases: TGTGCCAGCACTTCGGAAGCGGGAGAGACCCAGTACTTC.